This T cell receptor (beta chain) was observed in a study of shared clonotypes between healthy human individuals. Study information: The donor pool was made up of a couple of women and a few men aged 18 to 49. Whole-study results and caveats: Sequencing depth was a factor that was expected to affect clonotype sharing among donors. Only blood was sampled; tissue repertoires likely differ. Shared clonotypes: 4.5% to 6.5% naive CD4, about 4% naive CD8, around 2.4% memory CD4, approximately 0.4% memory CD8.

This clone was recorded a few times. Its antigen is still unknown. This table comes from immunoSEQ multiplex PCR, and its TCRdb copy is limited to in-frame clones, with some not included. The sample records under 750,000 clones, 55% to 80% being singletons. V lost 2 bases and J 1 base, leaving 5 bases between the germline ends. The CDR3 has 13 residues. In germline, CDR1 is SGHDN, CDR2 FVKESK. The V gene is TRBV14, the J gene TRBJ2-5; D remains ambiguous. The sequenced sample consisted of memory CD4+ T cells sorted from blood. Subset: CD45RA-negative fraction. The receptor was derived from a woman in her 30s in good health. In DNA form, the CDR3 reads TGTGCCAGCAGCCAATTGACCCAAGAGACCCAGTACTTC. Its protein product is CASSQLTQETQYF.